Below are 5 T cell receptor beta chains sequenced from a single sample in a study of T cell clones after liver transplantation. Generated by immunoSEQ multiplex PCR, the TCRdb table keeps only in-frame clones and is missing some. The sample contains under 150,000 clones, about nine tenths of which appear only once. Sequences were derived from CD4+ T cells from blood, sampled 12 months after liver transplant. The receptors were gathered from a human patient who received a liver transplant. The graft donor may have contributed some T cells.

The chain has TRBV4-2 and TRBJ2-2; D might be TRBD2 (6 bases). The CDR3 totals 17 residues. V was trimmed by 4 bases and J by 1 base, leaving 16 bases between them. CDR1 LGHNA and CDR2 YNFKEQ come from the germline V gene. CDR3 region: CASSRGASGRNTGELFF. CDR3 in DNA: TGTGCCAGCAGCCGAGGTGCATCCGGGAGGAACACCGGGGAGCTGTTTTTT.

CDR3 bases: TGTGCCAGCAGCTTAGTACGACTAGCGGGTCCTGAGACCCAGTACTTC. This encodes CASSLVRLAGPETQYF. The rearrangement links TRBV7-2 to TRBJ2-5; TRBD2 aligns across 10 bases. J lost 5 bases, V lost 1 base, and 7 bases had no gene match. Germline V CDR1 and CDR2: SGHTA, FQGNSA. The CDR3 runs to 16 residues.

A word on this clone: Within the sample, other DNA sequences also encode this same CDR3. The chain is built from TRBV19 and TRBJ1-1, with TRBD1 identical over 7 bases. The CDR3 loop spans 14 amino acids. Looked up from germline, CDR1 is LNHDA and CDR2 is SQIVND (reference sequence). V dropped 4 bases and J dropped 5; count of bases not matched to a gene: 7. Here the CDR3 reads CASSTSTGRTEAFF. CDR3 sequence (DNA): TGTGCCAGTAGTACCTCGACAGGGAGGACTGAAGCTTTCTTT.

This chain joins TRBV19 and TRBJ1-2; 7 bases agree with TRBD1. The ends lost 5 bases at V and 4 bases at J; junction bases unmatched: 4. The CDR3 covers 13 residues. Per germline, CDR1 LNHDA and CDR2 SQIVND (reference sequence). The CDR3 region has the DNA TGTGCCAGTAGTCTGACAGGGCTCTATGGCTACACCTTC. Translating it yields CASSLTGLYGYTF.

As DNA, the CDR3 is TGTGCCAGCAGCTTAGATGGGGGGCAAGGAGACATTCAGTACTTC. Translated, it gives CASSLDGGQGDIQYF. J is TRBJ2-4 and V is TRBV11-2; D possibly matches TRBD1 or TRBD2 (6 bases each). Trimming shortened V by 0 bases and J by 8 bases, and 14 bases separated the two germline ends. This CDR3 comprises 15 residues. Germline V gene sequence: CDR1 SGHAT, CDR2 FQNNGV.